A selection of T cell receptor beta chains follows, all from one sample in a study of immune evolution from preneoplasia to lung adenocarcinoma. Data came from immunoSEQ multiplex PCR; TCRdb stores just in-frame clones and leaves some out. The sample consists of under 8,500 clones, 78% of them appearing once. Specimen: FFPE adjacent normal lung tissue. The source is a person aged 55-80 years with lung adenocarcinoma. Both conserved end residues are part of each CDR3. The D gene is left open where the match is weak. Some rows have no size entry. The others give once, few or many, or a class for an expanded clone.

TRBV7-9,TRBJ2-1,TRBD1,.,TGTGCCAGCAGCCAGGGACAGGGGGCGTACGGTGAGCAGTTCTTC,CASSQGQGAYGEQFF
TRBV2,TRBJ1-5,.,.,TGTGCCAGCAGTGAAGACATCAATCAGCCCCAGCATTTT,CASSEDINQPQHF
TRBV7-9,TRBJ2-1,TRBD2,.,TGTGCCAGCAGTATAGCGGGAGGTAATGAGCAGTTCTTC,CASSIAGGNEQFF
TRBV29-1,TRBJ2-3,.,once,TGCAGCGTTAGGGGTGATACTAGCACAGATACGCAGTATTTT,CSVRGDTSTDTQYF
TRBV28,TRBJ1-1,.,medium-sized,TGTGCCAGCACCCCCGGTTGGGGGATGAACACTGAAGCTTTCTTT,CASTPGWGMNTEAFF
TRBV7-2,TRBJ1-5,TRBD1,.,TGTGCCAGCAGCTTACTAGGGGGCCTCGGTCAGCCCCAGCATTTT,CASSLLGGLGQPQHF
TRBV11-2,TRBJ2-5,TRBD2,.,TGTGCCAGCAGCCTAGGGACTAGCGGTCCGCGGGAGACCCAGTACTTC,CASSLGTSGPRETQYF
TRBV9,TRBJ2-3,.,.,TGTGCCAGCAGCGTTGGCGGGACCACAGATACGCAGTATTTT,CASSVGGTTDTQYF
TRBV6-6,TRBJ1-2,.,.,TGTGCCAGCAGTTACGAGTCACAGAACTATGGCTACACCTTC,CASSYESQNYGYTF
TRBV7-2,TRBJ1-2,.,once,TGTGCCAGCAGCTTACGGGACCGAGCTAACTATGGCTACACCTTC,CASSLRDRANYGYTF
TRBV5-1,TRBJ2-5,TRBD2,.,TGCGCCAGCAGCTTGGGGGAGGGAGGCCAAGAGACCCAGTACTTC,CASSLGEGGQETQYF
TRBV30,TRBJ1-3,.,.,TGTGCCTGGAGTGTCACAGGTTGGGGAAACACCATATATTTT,CAWSVTGWGNTIYF
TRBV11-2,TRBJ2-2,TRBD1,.,TGTGCCAGCAGCTTAACAGGGGAGAACACCGGGGAGCTGTTTTTT,CASSLTGENTGELFF
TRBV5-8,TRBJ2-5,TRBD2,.,TGTGCCAGCAGCTTGGCCGGGACTAGCGGGGGTCCTCAAGAGACCCAGTACTTC,CASSLAGTSGGPQETQYF
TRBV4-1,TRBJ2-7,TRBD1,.,TGCGCCAGCAGCCCAAAGACAGGGATCTTAGGTTTCGAGCAGTACTTC,CASSPKTGILGFEQYF
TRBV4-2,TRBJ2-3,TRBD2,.,TGTGCCAGCAGCCAAGAGGGGGACGGGGGGGGTCTCGATACGCAGTATTTT,CASSQEGDGGGLDTQYF
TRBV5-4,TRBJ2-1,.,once,TGTGCCAGCAGCTTGGGGCTCTACAATGAGCAGTTCTTC,CASSLGLYNEQFF
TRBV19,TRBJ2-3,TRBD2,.,TGTGCCAGTAGTATTGGGGGACTAGACACAGATACGCAGTATTTT,CASSIGGLDTDTQYF
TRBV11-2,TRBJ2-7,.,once,TGTGCCAGCAGCTCTATAGGGGTAAGGTCCTACGAGCAGTACTTC,CASSSIGVRSYEQYF
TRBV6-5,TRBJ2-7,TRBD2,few,TGTGCCAGCAGTTACTCCCAACTAGCGGGAGCCTACGAGCAGTACTTC,CASSYSQLAGAYEQYF
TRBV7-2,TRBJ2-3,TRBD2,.,TGTGCCAGCAGCTTAGTTAGCGGGAGGAGCACAGATACGCAGTATTTT,CASSLVSGRSTDTQYF
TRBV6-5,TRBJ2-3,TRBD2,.,TGTGCCAGCAGATTAGCGGGGGGGAGAGATACGCAGTATTTT,CASRLAGGRDTQYF
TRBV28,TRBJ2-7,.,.,TGTGCCAGCAGTTTCCCCAGAAGCTCCTACGAGCAATACTTC,CASSFPRSSYEQYF
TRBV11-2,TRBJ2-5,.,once,TGTGCCAGCAGCTTCTCGACCCGGTACCAAGAGACCCAGTACTTC,CASSFSTRYQETQYF
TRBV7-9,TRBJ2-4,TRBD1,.,TGTGCCAGCAGCTTCGTTTGGGACAGGGGAAACAAAAACATTCAGTACTTC,CASSFVWDRGNKNIQYF
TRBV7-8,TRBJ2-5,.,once,TGTGCCAGCAGCTCCCGCCGGTCGGCGAACCTACAAGAGACCCAGTACTTC,CASSSRRSANLQETQYF
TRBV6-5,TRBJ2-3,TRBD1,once,TGTGCCACCCGACAGGGGGCAACAGATACGCAGTATTTT,CATRQGATDTQYF
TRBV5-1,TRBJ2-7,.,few,TGCGCCAGCAGCTTGGCCAGCGGACTCTCCTACGAGCAGTACTTC,CASSLASGLSYEQYF
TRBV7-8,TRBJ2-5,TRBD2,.,TGTGCCAGCAGCTTAGGAGGACTAGCGACCCAAGAGACCCAGTACTTC,CASSLGGLATQETQYF
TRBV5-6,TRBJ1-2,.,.,TGTGCCAGCAGCTTGTCTAACTATGGCTACACCTTC,CASSLSNYGYTF
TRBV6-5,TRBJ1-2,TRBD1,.,TGTGCCAGCAGTTCCTTCCCTACAGGGGATTATGGCTACACCTTC,CASSSFPTGDYGYTF
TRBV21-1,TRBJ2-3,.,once,TGTGCCAGCAGCAATAAATCGTGGCGGGAGTGCGCAGATACGCAGTATTTT,CASSNKSWRECADTQYF
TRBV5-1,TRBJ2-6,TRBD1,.,TGCGCCAGCGGACAGGGTTCCTCTGGGGCCAACGTCCTGACTTTC,CASGQGSSGANVLTF